Shown below are 13 T cell receptor beta chains from a single sample sequenced in a study of OX40 agonist ivuxolimab in advanced cancers. The table came from immunoSEQ multiplex PCR; TCRdb's copy has only in-frame clones and leaves some out. The top ten clones hold around a third of a sample with 15,000 or so clones, 70% to 75% of them seen once. Material: CD4+ or CD8+ T cells sorted from blood, obtained in a trial of the OX40 agonist ivuxolimab. Receptors were obtained from an adult with an advanced solid tumor such as melanoma, head and neck, liver or kidney cancer.

The chain employs TRBV7-8 and TRBJ1-3, with TRBD1 as a possible D gene (6 bases). The CDR3 runs to 14 residues. V was trimmed by 5 bases and J by 4 bases, leaving 12 bases between them. Germline loops: CDR1 SGHVS, CDR2 FQNEAQ. The CDR3 loop is CASSVGGDGNTIYF. The CDR3 nucleotides read TGTGCCAGCAGCGTAGGGGGAGACGGAAACACCATATATTTT.

The V gene is TRBV11-3, the J gene TRBJ2-3; 11 positions agree with TRBD2. This CDR3 has 16 amino acids. In germline, CDR1 is SGHNT, CDR2 YENEEA. The ends lost 5 bases at V and 7 bases at J; junction bases unmatched: 11. The CDR3 DNA reads TGTGCCAGCAGCCCCTTACTAGCGGGAGAAGAAAATACGCAGTATTTT. Amino acid sequence: CASSPLLAGEENTQYF.

About this clone: One end of the junction is discordant with germline, which a read error may explain. The chain links TRBV18 to TRBJ2-2; 10 bases match TRBD2. CDR3 length: 20 amino acids. Germline V gene sequence: CDR1 KGHSH, CDR2 LQKENI. The CDR3 loop is CASSPPFIAAGGPKTGELFF. CDR3 nucleotides: TGTGCCAGCTCACCACCATTTATAGCAGCGGGAGGGCCGAAGACCGGGGAGCTGTTTTTT.

The CDR3: CASSPGTSGTYEQYF. In DNA form, the CDR3 reads TGTGCCAGCAGCCCCGGGACTAGCGGGACCTACGAGCAGTACTTC. The chain recombines TRBV7-8 with TRBJ2-7, with 13 nucleotides matching TRBD2. Per the germline V gene, CDR1 is SGHVS and CDR2 is FQNEAQ. The CDR3 sequence is 15 residues long. J lost 2 bases, V lost 5 bases, and 3 bases had no gene match.

The V call is TRBV14, the J call TRBJ2-7, with D hard to call. This CDR3 spans 16 amino acids. V was trimmed by 1 base and J by 2 bases, leaving 15 bases between them. Germline CDR1 and CDR2: SGHDN and FVKESK. CDR3 sequence (DNA): TGTGCCAGCAGCCAAGTTTTGACTGACTCCCCCTACGAGCAGTACTTC. Its translation is CASSQVLTDSPYEQYF. The full variable domain, rest sourced from reference TRBV14 and TRBJ2-7, is EAGVTQFPSHSVIEKGQTVTLRCDPISGHDNLYWYRRVMGKEIKFLLHFVKESKQDESGMPNNRFLAERTGGTYSTLKVQPAELEDSGVYFCASSQVLTDSPYEQYFGPGTRLTVT.

This chain links TRBV27 with TRBJ1-2; TRBD1 matches at 7 bases. Germline V gene sequence: CDR1 MNHEY, CDR2 SMNVEV (reference sequence). V trimming: 9 bases; J trimming: 8 bases; junction bases outside the gene matches: 12. The CDR3 spans 13 residues. The CDR3 DNA is TGTGCCAGTGGGGGACAGCCACAGGAAGGCTACACCTTC. The encoded protein is CASGGQPQEGYTF.

The rearrangement uses TRBV5-6 and TRBJ2-1; 9 nucleotides line up with TRBD2. The V gene's germline CDR1 is SGHDT and CDR2 YYEEEE. V shed 3 bases and J 6 bases; nucleotides not matched to a gene: 1. The CDR3 totals 13 residues. As DNA, the CDR3 is TGTGCCAGCAGCTCGACTAGCGGCAATGAGCAGTTCTTC. Encoded protein: CASSSTSGNEQFF. The full variable domain, its missing parts supplied by reference TRBV5-6 and TRBJ2-1, is DAGVTQSPTHLIKTRGQQVTLRCSPKSGHDTVSWYQQALGQGPQFIFQYYEEEERQRGNFPDRFSGHQFPNYSSELNVNALLLGDSALYLCASSSTSGNEQFFGPGTRLTVL.

The chain has TRBV10-2 and TRBJ2-1, with 7 bases that match TRBD2. The CDR3 runs 14 residues. The V segment lost 7 bases and the J segment 8 bases; nucleotides outside the gene matches: 11. Germline loops: CDR1 WSHSY, CDR2 SAAADI. The CDR3 loop is CASTLPVGGDEQFF. CDR3 sequence (DNA): TGCGCCAGCACCCTCCCGGTGGGGGGGGATGAGCAGTTCTTC.

This clone was seen just once. The chain employs TRBV9 and TRBJ2-5; 9 bases line up with TRBD1. The CDR3 length is 14 residues. J lost 5 bases, V lost 0 bases, and 2 bases had no gene match. The germline V gene has CDR1 SGDLS and CDR2 YYNGEE. CDR3 nucleotides: TGTGCCAGCAGCGTAGACAGGGGGCTGGAGACCCAGTACTTC. As protein: CASSVDRGLETQYF.

V usage is TRBV4-3 and J usage is TRBJ2-2; 10 nucleotides match TRBD2. The V segment lost 0 bases and the J segment 2 bases; nucleotides outside the gene matches: 12. The CDR3 is 20 amino acids. Germline V gene sequence: CDR1 LGHNA, CDR2 YSLEER. In DNA form, the CDR3 reads TGCGCCAGCAGCCAAGACCTACCGGGACTAGCGCGCTTCAACACCGGGGAGCTGTTTTTT. Its protein product is CASSQDLPGLARFNTGELFF.

CDR3 coding DNA: TGTGCCAGCAACCCGACAGGGGGTGTCAACACCATATATTTT. Protein: CASNPTGGVNTIYF. The chain combines TRBV6-5 with TRBJ1-3, with TRBD1 matching 9 bases. This CDR3 has 14 residues. Germline trimming cut 7 bases from V and 7 bases from J; bases unmatched to any gene: 8. Germline V lookup: CDR1 MNHEY, CDR2 SVGAGI.

The chain employs TRBV29-1 and TRBJ2-3; 8 bases agree with TRBD2. V was clipped by 3 bases and J by 2 bases; unmatched bases: 4. CDR1 and CDR2 (germline): SQVTM, ANQGSEA. This CDR3 spans 14 amino acids. CDR3 residues: CSVEASGYTDTQYF. CDR3 nucleotides: TGCAGCGTTGAGGCTAGCGGGTACACAGATACGCAGTATTTT.

The V call is TRBV29-1, the J call TRBJ2-1; TRBD2 matches at 8 bases. Germline loops: CDR1 SQVTM, CDR2 ANQGSEA. CDR3 length: 14 residues. V was clipped by 4 bases and J by 10 bases; unmatched bases: 12. The CDR3: CSVVLLAGSLEQFF. The DNA for the CDR3 is TGCAGCGTTGTTCTGTTAGCGGGGTCCTTGGAGCAGTTCTTC.